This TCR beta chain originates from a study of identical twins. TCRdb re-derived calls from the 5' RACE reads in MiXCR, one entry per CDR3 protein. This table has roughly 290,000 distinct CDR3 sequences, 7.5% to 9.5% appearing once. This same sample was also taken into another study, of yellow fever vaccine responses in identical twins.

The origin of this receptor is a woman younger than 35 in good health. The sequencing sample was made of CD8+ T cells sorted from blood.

The CDR3, as DNA: TGTACCTGCAGTCCACCCGGGACAGGGACTTATAGCAATCAGCCCCAGCATTTT. Amino acid sequence: CTCSPPGTGTYSNQPQHF. This chain uses TRBV3-1 with TRBJ1-5, with 9 bases matching TRBD1. Germline lookup yields CDR1 LGHDT and CDR2 YNNKEL (reference sequence). The CDR3 contains 18 residues.